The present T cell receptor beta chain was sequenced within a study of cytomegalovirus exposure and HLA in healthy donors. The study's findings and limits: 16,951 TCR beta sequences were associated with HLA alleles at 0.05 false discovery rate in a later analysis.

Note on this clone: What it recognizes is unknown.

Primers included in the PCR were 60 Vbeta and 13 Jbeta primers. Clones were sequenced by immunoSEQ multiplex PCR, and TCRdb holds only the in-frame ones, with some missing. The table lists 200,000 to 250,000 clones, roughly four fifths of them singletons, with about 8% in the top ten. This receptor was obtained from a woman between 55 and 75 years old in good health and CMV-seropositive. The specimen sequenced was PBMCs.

The CDR3 spells CASSILGQGSYDEQYF. CDR3 DNA: TGTGCCAGCAGTATCCTTGGACAGGGTTCTTATGACGAGCAGTACTTC. V gene TRBV28 combines with J gene TRBJ2-7, with 8 bases that match TRBD1. The CDR3 is made up of 16 amino acids. V shed 5 bases and J 5 bases; nucleotides not matched to a gene: 14. Germline CDR1 reads MDHEN; CDR2 reads SYDVKM.